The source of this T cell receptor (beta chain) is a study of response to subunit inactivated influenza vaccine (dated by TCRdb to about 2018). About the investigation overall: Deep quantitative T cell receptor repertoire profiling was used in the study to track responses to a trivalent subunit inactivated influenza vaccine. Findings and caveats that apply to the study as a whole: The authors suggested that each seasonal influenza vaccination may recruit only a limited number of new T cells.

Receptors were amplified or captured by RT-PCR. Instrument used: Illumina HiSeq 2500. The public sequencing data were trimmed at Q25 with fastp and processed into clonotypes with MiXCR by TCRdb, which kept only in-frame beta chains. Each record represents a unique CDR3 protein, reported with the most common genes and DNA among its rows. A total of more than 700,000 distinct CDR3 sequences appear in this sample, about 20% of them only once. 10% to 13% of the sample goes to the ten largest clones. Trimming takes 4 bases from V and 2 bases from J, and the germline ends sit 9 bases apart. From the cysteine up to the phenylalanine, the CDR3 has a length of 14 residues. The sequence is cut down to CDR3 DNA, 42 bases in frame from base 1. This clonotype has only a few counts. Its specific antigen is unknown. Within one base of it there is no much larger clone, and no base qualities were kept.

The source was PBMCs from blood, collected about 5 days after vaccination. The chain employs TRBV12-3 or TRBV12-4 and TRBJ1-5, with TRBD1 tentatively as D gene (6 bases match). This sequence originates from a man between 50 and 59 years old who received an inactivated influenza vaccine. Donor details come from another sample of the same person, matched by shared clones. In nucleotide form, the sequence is TGTGCCAGCAGTTGGACAGAGCGCAATCAGCCCCAGCATTTT. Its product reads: CASSWTERNQPQHF.